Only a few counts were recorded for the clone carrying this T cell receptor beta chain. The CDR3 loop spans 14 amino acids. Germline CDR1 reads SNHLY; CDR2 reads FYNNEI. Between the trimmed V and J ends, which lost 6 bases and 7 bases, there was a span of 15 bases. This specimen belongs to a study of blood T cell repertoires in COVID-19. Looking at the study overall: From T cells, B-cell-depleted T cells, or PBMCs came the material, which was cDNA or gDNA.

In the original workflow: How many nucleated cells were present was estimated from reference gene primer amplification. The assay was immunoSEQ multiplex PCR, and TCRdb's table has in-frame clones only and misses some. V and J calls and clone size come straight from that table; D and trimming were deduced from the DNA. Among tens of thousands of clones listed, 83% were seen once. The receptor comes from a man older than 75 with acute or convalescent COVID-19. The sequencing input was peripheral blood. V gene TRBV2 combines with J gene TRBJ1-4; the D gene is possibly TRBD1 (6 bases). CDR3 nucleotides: TGTGCCAGCAGAGTACAGGGCCCGAGTGAAAAACTGTTTTTT. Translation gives CASRVQGPSEKLFF.